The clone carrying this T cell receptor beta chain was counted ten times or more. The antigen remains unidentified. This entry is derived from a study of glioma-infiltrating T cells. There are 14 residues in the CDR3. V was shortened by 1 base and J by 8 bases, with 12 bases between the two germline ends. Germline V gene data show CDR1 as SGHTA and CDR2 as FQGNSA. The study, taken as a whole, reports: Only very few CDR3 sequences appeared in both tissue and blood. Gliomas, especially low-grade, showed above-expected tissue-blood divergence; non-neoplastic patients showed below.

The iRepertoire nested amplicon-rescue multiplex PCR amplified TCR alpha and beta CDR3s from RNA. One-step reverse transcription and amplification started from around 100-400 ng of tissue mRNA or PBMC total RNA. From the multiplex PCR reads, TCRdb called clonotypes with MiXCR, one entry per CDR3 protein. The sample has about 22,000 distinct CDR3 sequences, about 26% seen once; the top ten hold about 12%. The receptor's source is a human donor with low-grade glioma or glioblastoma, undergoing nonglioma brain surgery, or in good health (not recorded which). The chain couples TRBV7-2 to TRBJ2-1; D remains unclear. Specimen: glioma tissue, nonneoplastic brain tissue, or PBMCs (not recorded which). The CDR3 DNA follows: TGTGCCAGCAGCTTAGGCTTACTCTCCGATGAGCAGTTCTTC. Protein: CASSLGLLSDEQFF. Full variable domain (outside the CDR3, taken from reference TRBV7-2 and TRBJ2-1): GAGVSQSPSNKVTEKGKDVELRCDPISGHTALYWYRQSLGQGLEFLIYFQGNSAPDKSGLPSDRFSAERTGGSVSTLTIQRTQQEDSAVYLCASSLGLLSDEQFFGPGTRLTVL.